Listed below are T cell receptor beta chains from one sample, sequenced in a study of cytomegalovirus exposure and HLA in healthy donors. Some clones are missing from TCRdb's copy, which holds only in-frame ones; the method was immunoSEQ multiplex PCR. The sample consists of about 67,000 clones, about 65% of them appearing once. The sequenced sample was PBMCs. The receptors stem from a woman between 25 and 40 years old in good health and CMV-seronegative. Each CDR3 is given with its conserved first and last residue. The D gene is left open where the match is weak. The size of a clone is reported for some rows only, either as once, few or many, or as a class for expanded clones.

J	V	D	size	DNA	CDR3
TRBJ2-1	TRBV11-3	TRBD2	few	TGTGCCAGCAATTTAGCGGGGGGGCCTTACAATGAGCAGTTCTTC	CASNLAGGPYNEQFF
TRBJ2-4	TRBV18	TRBD1	NA	TGTGCCAGCTCACTGCAGGGGGCTGGGAACATTCAGTACTTC	CASSLQGAGNIQYF
TRBJ2-5	TRBV2	NA	NA	TGTGCCAGCAGTGAAGACGCCAGGGTCGGGACCCAGTACTTC	CASSEDARVGTQYF
TRBJ2-3	TRBV6-6	TRBD2	NA	TGTGCCAGCAGTTACCTAGCGGGAACAGATACGCAGTATTTT	CASSYLAGTDTQYF
TRBJ2-2	TRBV11-3	NA	NA	TGTGCCAGCAGCTTTGGGGGGGCCGACACCGGGGAGCTGTTTTTT	CASSFGGADTGELFF
TRBJ2-7	TRBV6-6	NA	NA	TGTGCCAGCAGTTACTCCCAAGACAGATCCTACGAGCAGTACTTC	CASSYSQDRSYEQYF
TRBJ2-7	TRBV4-1	NA	few	TGCGCCAGCAGCCAAGACAGAACCTACGAGCAGTACTTC	CASSQDRTYEQYF
TRBJ2-5	TRBV2	NA	NA	TGTGCCAAGACGGAGGGGGCCCAAGAGACCCAGTACTTC	CAKTEGAQETQYF
TRBJ2-1	TRBV11-2	TRBD2	NA	TGTGCCAGCAGCTTAGACCTAGCGGGGGGGTGGCGGGGTGAGCAGTTCTTC	CASSLDLAGGWRGEQFF
TRBJ2-1	TRBV27	NA	NA	TGTGCCACCACTAGCTTAAACAATGAGCAGTTCTTC	CATTSLNNEQFF
TRBJ1-5	TRBV7-2	NA	NA	TGTGCCAGCAGCTCCAGGGAAAATCAGCCCCAGCATTTT	CASSSRENQPQHF
TRBJ2-3	TRBV4-1	TRBD2	few	TGCGCCAGCAGCCAAGAGGACGGACTAGCGGGGGCAGATACGCAGTATTTT	CASSQEDGLAGADTQYF
TRBJ2-5	TRBV5-5	NA	NA	TGTGCCAGCAGCCCCGGGTCCCCCACCCAGTACTTC	CASSPGSPTQYF
TRBJ2-7	TRBV6-5	TRBD1	once	TGTGCCATCGTAGGACAGGGAGCCTACGAGCAGTACTTC	CAIVGQGAYEQYF
TRBJ2-5	TRBV4-1	TRBD1	NA	TGCGCCAGCAGCCAAGATAAGGCGACAGGGGGCCAAGAGACCCAGTACTTC	CASSQDKATGGQETQYF
TRBJ2-1	TRBV9	TRBD1	NA	TGTGCCAGCAGCGAAGGGACAGGGGGCGGGTATGAGCAGTTCTTC	CASSEGTGGGYEQFF
TRBJ2-3	TRBV2	TRBD2	NA	TGTGCCAGCAGTGGGACCGGGAGGAGCACAGATACGCAGTATTTT	CASSGTGRSTDTQYF
TRBJ2-7	TRBV7-9	TRBD2	NA	TGTTCCAGCAGCTTAGCAATTTGGGGAGGGTCCTACGAGCAGTACTTC	CSSSLAIWGGSYEQYF
TRBJ1-4	TRBV28	NA	NA	TGTGCCATTCTGGACAGAGATAATGAAAAACTGTTTTTT	CAILDRDNEKLFF
TRBJ2-7	TRBV18	TRBD2	NA	TGTGCCAGCTCAGAGGGACTAGCGAGGGACGAGCAGTACTTC	CASSEGLARDEQYF
TRBJ2-7	TRBV15	NA	NA	TGTGCCACCAGCAGAGATCGGACAGCTTCCTACGAGCAGTACTTC	CATSRDRTASYEQYF
TRBJ1-2	TRBV7-9	NA	NA	TGTGCCAGCAGCTTGGGGAGGATGGACGGTTATGGCTACACCTTC	CASSLGRMDGYGYTF
TRBJ2-3	TRBV11-2	NA	NA	TGTGCCAGCAGCCCTCCGGGGTGGACGCAGTATTTT	CASSPPGWTQYF
TRBJ2-5	TRBV9	NA	NA	TGTGCCAGCAGCCCCCGGTCCGAACGGACCCAGTACTTC	CASSPRSERTQYF
TRBJ1-1	TRBV9	NA	NA	TGTGCCAGCAGCTTCGGACAGACTTACACTGAAGCTTTCTTT	CASSFGQTYTEAFF
TRBJ2-7	TRBV2	TRBD2	once	TGTGCCAGCAGACCCACGACTAGCGGGGACTACGAGCAGTACTTC	CASRPTTSGDYEQYF
TRBJ1-5	TRBV28	NA	NA	TGTGCCAGCAGTTTCGAGGACAGCCTTTATCAGCCCCAGCATTTT	CASSFEDSLYQPQHF
TRBJ2-7	TRBV7-8	NA	NA	TGTGCCAGCAGCCTCTTGGGCCAGGGGCTTCCCTACGAGCAGTACTTC	CASSLLGQGLPYEQYF
TRBJ1-1	TRBV6-6	NA	NA	TGTGCCAGCAGTTCGAACAAAAACACTGAAGCTTTCTTT	CASSSNKNTEAFF
TRBJ1-4	TRBV2	NA	NA	TGTGCCAGCAGTCGGGTCCTTACAGGTGAAAAACTGTTTTTT	CASSRVLTGEKLFF
TRBJ2-3	TRBV7-2	TRBD1	NA	TGTGCCAGCAGCTTAGACAGGGGAAAGGATACGCAGTATTTT	CASSLDRGKDTQYF
TRBJ1-5	TRBV6-6	NA	NA	TGTGCCAGCAGTTACTCGAAACAGGGTGGCAGCCAGCCCCAGCATTTT	CASSYSKQGGSQPQHF
TRBJ1-1	TRBV19	NA	medium-sized	TGTGCCAGTAAGGAGTTTTCCTCCGGGAACACTGAAGCTTTCTTT	CASKEFSSGNTEAFF
TRBJ1-3	TRBV5-1	TRBD1	NA	TGCGCCAGCAGCTTGAGGACAGGGGCTGGAAACACCATATATTTT	CASSLRTGAGNTIYF
TRBJ2-5	TRBV7-6	TRBD2	few	TGTGCCAGCAGTCCGATCGGGGGGGGAGAGACCCAGTACTTC	CASSPIGGGETQYF